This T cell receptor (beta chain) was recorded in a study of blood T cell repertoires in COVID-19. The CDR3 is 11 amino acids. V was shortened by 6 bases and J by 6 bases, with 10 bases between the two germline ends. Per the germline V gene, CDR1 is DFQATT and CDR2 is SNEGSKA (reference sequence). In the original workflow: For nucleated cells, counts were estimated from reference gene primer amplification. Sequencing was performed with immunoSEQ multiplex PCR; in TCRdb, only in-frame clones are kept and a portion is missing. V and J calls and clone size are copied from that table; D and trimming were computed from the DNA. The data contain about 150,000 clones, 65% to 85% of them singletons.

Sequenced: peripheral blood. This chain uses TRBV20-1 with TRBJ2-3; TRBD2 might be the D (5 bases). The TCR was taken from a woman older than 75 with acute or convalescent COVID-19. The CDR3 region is CSADWRDTQYF. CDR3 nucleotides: TGCAGTGCAGATTGGAGGGATACGCAGTATTTT.